The 29 T cell receptor beta chains presented below share a single source sample, sequenced in a study of blood T cell repertoires in COVID-19. Sequenced by immunoSEQ multiplex PCR; TCRdb stores in-frame clones only, minus some. The sample records approximately 200,000 clones, 85% being singletons. Sequencing input: peripheral blood. These receptors were obtained from a man aged 35 to 55 with acute or convalescent COVID-19.

The chain uses TRBV9 and TRBJ1-1, with a tentative D call TRBD1 (6 bases). The CDR3 is made up of 12 amino acids. Germline assignment: CDR1 SGDLS and CDR2 YYNGEE. Trimming took 4 bases from V and 7 from J, leaving 11 bases between them. The CDR3 DNA is TGTGCCAGCAGCCCGAGGGGGAGTGAAGCTTTCTTT. Protein sequence: CASSPRGSEAFF. Variable domain in full (rest from reference TRBV9 and TRBJ1-1): DSGVTQTPKHLITATGQRVTLRCSPRSGDLSVYWYQQSLDQGLQFLIQYYNGEERAKGNILERFSAQQFPDLHSELNLSSLELGDSALYFCASSPRGSEAFFGQGTRLTVV.

The chain has TRBV6-5 and TRBJ1-1, with D perhaps TRBD1 (6 bases). CDR3 length: 14 amino acids. The V end was cut by 6 bases, the J end by 5 bases, with 16 bases between. Germline-derived CDR1 and CDR2 are MNHEY and SVGAGI. CDR3 residues: CASRLGTGKTEAFF. In DNA form, the CDR3 reads TGTGCCAGCAGACTGGGCACAGGGAAGACTGAAGCTTTCTTT.

J is TRBJ1-2 and V is TRBV10-3, with D uncertain. CDR3 length: 12 amino acids. Trimming took 3 bases from V and 8 from J, leaving 10 bases between them. The V gene's germline CDR1 is ENHRY and CDR2 SYGVKD. CDR3 amino acids: CAISETEGGYTF. CDR3 bases: TGTGCCATCAGTGAAACGGAGGGCGGCTACACCTTC.

V gene TRBV3-1 (or the pseudogene TRBV3-2) combines with J gene TRBJ2-7; D gene unclear. V was pared by 1 base and J by 3 bases, with 7 bases between. Germline CDR1 reads LGHDT; CDR2 reads YNNKEL (reference sequence). This CDR3 has 13 residues. The CDR3 is CASSQGDNYEQYF. For the CDR3, the DNA is TGTGCCAGCAGCCAAGGCGACAACTACGAGCAGTACTTC.

The V gene is TRBV19, the J gene TRBJ1-2; 9 nucleotides agree with TRBD1. V shed 5 bases and J 3 bases; nucleotides not matched to a gene: 10. Germline-derived CDR1 and CDR2 are LNHDA and SQIVND (reference sequence). The CDR3 is made up of 16 amino acids. In DNA, the CDR3 is TGTGCCAGTAGTGTCCCCCCGACAGGGGGTTACTATGGCTACACCTTC. The encoded protein is CASSVPPTGGYYGYTF.

The chain links TRBV11-1 to TRBJ2-5; D perhaps matches TRBD2 (7 bases). The V end lost 1 base, the J end lost 2 bases, and 14 bases lay between the germline ends. The CDR3 has 16 amino acids. From germline, CDR1 is SGHAT and CDR2 FQDESV (reference sequence). The CDR3 DNA sequence: TGTGCCAGCAGCTTAGGTCGCAGGGGAGGGCAAGAGACCCAGTACTTC. This translates into CASSLGRRGGQETQYF.

The V call is TRBV7-9, the J call TRBJ2-2; 12 bases are a match to TRBD2. V trimming: 5 bases; J trimming: 6 bases; junction bases outside the gene matches: 7. The CDR3 spans 16 residues. CDR1 is SEHNR and CDR2 is FQNEAQ in the germline V gene (reference sequence). Here the CDR3 DNA reads TGTGCCAGCAGCGCCCCCTCTAGCGGGGGGGCCGGGGAGCTGTTTTTT. Translation: CASSAPSSGGAGELFF.

The rearrangement links TRBV4-3 to TRBJ1-1; D perhaps matches TRBD1 (6 bases). Per the germline V gene, CDR1 is LGHNA and CDR2 is YSLEER. The CDR3 consists of 13 residues. Trimming cost V 3 bases and J 7 bases, with 12 bases left between them. The CDR3 nucleotides read TGCGCCAGCAGCCAGCGACAGGCCCTTGAAGCTTTCTTT. It codes for CASSQRQALEAFF.

The chain uses TRBV7-2 and TRBJ1-1; D might be TRBD1 (6 bases). Germline V gene data show CDR1 as SGHTA and CDR2 as FQGNSA. The CDR3 sequence is 14 residues long. The V and J ends lost 4 bases and 7 bases respectively, with 16 bases between them. The CDR3: CASSSSGGGYEAFF. The DNA of the CDR3 is TGTGCCAGCAGCTCCTCTGGGGGGGGCTATGAAGCTTTCTTT.

V gene TRBV30 combines with J gene TRBJ1-1, with TRBD1 identical over 7 bases. This CDR3 region has 14 residues. After removal of 0 bases from V and 10 bases from J, the junction contained 11 bases not matched to a gene. The germline V gene has CDR1 GTSNPN and CDR2 SVGIG (reference sequence). The chain's CDR3 is CAWSVDGGGLPAFF. CDR3 DNA: TGTGCCTGGAGTGTAGATGGAGGGGGCTTACCAGCTTTCTTT. Full variable domain (outside the CDR3, taken from reference TRBV30 and TRBJ1-1): SQTIHQWPATLVQPVGSPLSLECTVEGTSNPNLYWYRQAAGRGLQLLFYSVGIGQISSEVPQNLSASRPQDRQFILSSKKLLLSDSGFYLCAWSVDGGGLPAFFGQGTRLTVV.

The gene calls are TRBV11-2 and TRBJ2-7, with 10 bases identical to TRBD2. CDR3 size: 14 residues. J gave up 6 bases and V 3 bases, and 5 bases lay outside the gene matches. Germline V gene lookup returns CDR1 SGHAT and CDR2 FQNNGV. CDR3 nucleotide sequence: TGTGCCAGCAGCTTCGGGACTAGCGAGACCGAGCAGTACTTC. The encoded protein is CASSFGTSETEQYF.

This chain uses TRBV11-2 with TRBJ1-2, with D perhaps matching TRBD1 (5 bases). V lost 6 bases, J lost 3 bases, and 17 bases lay in between. The CDR3 loop spans 15 amino acids. Looked up from germline, CDR1 is SGHAT and CDR2 is FQNNGV. The CDR3 region is CASSARGGVDYGYTF. For the CDR3, the DNA is TGTGCCAGCAGTGCGCGAGGAGGGGTGGACTATGGCTACACCTTC. The full variable domain, in which reference TRBV11-2 and TRBJ1-2 provide the parts outside the CDR3, is EAGVAQSPRYKIIEKRQSVAFWCNPISGHATLYWYQQILGQGPKLLIQFQNNGVVDDSQLPKDRFSAERLKGVDSTLKIQPAKLEDSAVYLCASSARGGVDYGYTFGSGTRLTVV.

CDR3 loop: CASSLGADLRQYF. In DNA form, the CDR3 reads TGTGCCAGCTCCTTAGGGGCAGACCTACGGCAGTACTTC. V gene TRBV27 combines with J gene TRBJ2-7, with D maybe TRBD1 (5 bases). Looked up from germline, CDR1 is MNHEY and CDR2 is SMNVEV (reference sequence). This CDR3 is built from 13 residues. V lost 8 bases to trimming and J lost 9 bases, with 20 bases between them.

This chain links TRBV7-2 with TRBJ1-2, with unresolved D. CDR1 and CDR2 from the germline V gene are SGHTA and FQGNSA. V was clipped by 4 bases and J by 2 bases, with 8 bases between them. The CDR3 spans 13 residues. This CDR3 reads CASSSRGNYGYTF. The CDR3 DNA sequence: TGTGCCAGCAGCTCGCGAGGAAACTATGGCTACACCTTC. Drawing the rest from reference TRBV7-2 and TRBJ1-2, the complete variable domain is GAGVSQSPSNKVTEKGKDVELRCDPISGHTALYWYRQSLGQGLEFLIYFQGNSAPDKSGLPSDRFSAERTGGSVSTLTIQRTQQEDSAVYLCASSSRGNYGYTFGSGTRLTVV.

This clone came up a few times. The chain recombines TRBV28 with TRBJ1-4; D not certain. The germline V gene encodes CDR1 MDHEN and CDR2 SYDVKM. This CDR3 region has 18 residues. V was pared by 0 bases and J by 1 base, with 15 bases between. This CDR3 reads CASSLWEGKLRTNEKLFF. Here the CDR3 DNA reads TGTGCCAGCAGTTTATGGGAGGGAAAATTACGAACTAATGAAAAACTGTTTTTT.

This clone was detected once. This sequence joins TRBV5-1 and TRBJ2-3; D is undetermined. V gave up 0 bases and J gave up 2 bases, with 7 bases separating them. The germline gives CDR1 SGHRS, CDR2 YFSETQ. This CDR3 has 14 residues. CDR3 sequence reads: CASSLAPYTDTQYF. CDR3 bases: TGCGCCAGCAGCTTGGCCCCCTACACAGATACGCAGTATTTT.

The rearrangement links TRBV9 to TRBJ2-5; no clear D. The V gene lost 2 bases and the J gene lost 1 base, with 6 bases spanning the gap. The germline V gene has CDR1 SGDLS and CDR2 YYNGEE. CDR3 length: 13 amino acids. CDR3 loop: CASSVSPQETQYF. DNA of the CDR3: TGTGCCAGCAGCGTGAGCCCCCAAGAGACCCAGTACTTC.

This chain joins TRBV5-6 and TRBJ1-2; TRBD1 is a possible D gene (5 bases). Germline CDR1 is SGHDT and CDR2 is YYEEEE. The CDR3 is made up of 12 amino acids. Trimming cost V 3 bases and J 9 bases, with 12 bases left between them. CDR3 sequence reads: CASSSRTDSYTF. As DNA, the CDR3 is TGTGCCAGCAGCTCCCGGACGGACAGCTACACCTTC.

The rearrangement uses TRBV3-1 (or the pseudogene TRBV3-2) and TRBJ2-4; D is perhaps TRBD2 (6 bases). V lost 1 base and J lost 0, with 13 bases in between. The V gene's germline CDR1 is LGHDT and CDR2 YNNKEL (reference sequence). There are 17 residues in the CDR3. The CDR3 region is CASSQVGGRGAKNIQYF. The CDR3 bases are TGTGCCAGCAGCCAAGTCGGTGGGCGGGGAGCCAAAAACATTCAGTACTTC.

The V and J genes are TRBV7-2 and TRBJ1-1; 8 nucleotides line up with TRBD1. Per the germline V gene, CDR1 is SGHTA and CDR2 is FQGNSA. The CDR3 sequence is 14 residues long. Trimming took 1 base from V and 6 from J; bases not matched to a gene: 4. CDR3 sequence: CASSLGQGISEAFF. Here the CDR3 DNA reads TGTGCCAGCAGCTTAGGACAGGGGATATCTGAAGCTTTCTTT. Looking up the rest from reference TRBV7-2 and TRBJ1-1 gives the full variable domain: GAGVSQSPSNKVTEKGKDVELRCDPISGHTALYWYRQSLGQGLEFLIYFQGNSAPDKSGLPSDRFSAERTGGSVSTLTIQRTQQEDSAVYLCASSLGQGISEAFFGQGTRLTVV.

On this clone itself: Other DNA sequences of this sample code for an identical CDR3. This chain's CDR3 is CASSLEGNTEAFF. The DNA for the CDR3 is TGTGCCAGCAGTTTAGAGGGGAACACTGAAGCTTTCTTT. The V gene is TRBV27, the J gene TRBJ1-1; no clear D. CDR1 and CDR2 from the germline V gene are MNHEY and SMNVEV (reference sequence). The CDR3 consists of 13 residues. The germline V and J ends were trimmed by 2 bases and 1 base, with 5 bases remaining between them.

This clone has only a few counts. The genes are TRBV28 and TRBJ1-2, with D perhaps TRBD1 (6 bases). The V gene's germline CDR1 is MDHEN and CDR2 SYDVKM. V was pared by 7 bases and J by 6 bases, with 15 bases between. The CDR3 loop spans 13 amino acids. Written as DNA, the CDR3 is TGTGCCAGCACCCTAACAGGGTCGGATGGCTACACCTTC. Its translation: CASTLTGSDGYTF.

The V call is TRBV9, the J call TRBJ1-1, with a tentative D call TRBD1 (6 bases). Germline lookup yields CDR1 SGDLS and CDR2 YYNGEE. V lost 3 bases and J 7 bases, leaving 13 bases between the germline ends. The CDR3 extends over 13 amino acids. This CDR3 reads CASSEQGAGEAFF. The DNA of the CDR3 is TGTGCCAGCAGCGAACAGGGAGCCGGTGAAGCTTTCTTT.

The rearrangement joins TRBV9 to TRBJ2-3; D unclear. Germline CDR1 is SGDLS and CDR2 is YYNGEE. V was cut by 2 bases and J by 5 bases, with 3 bases left in between. This CDR3 is 11 amino acids long. The CDR3 reads CASSVGDTQYF. CDR3 nucleotide sequence: TGTGCCAGCAGCGTCGGAGATACGCAGTATTTT.

This chain uses TRBV19 with TRBJ1-1, with unresolved D. The CDR3 consists of 13 residues. V lost 7 bases, J lost 3 bases, and 12 bases lay in between. Per the germline V gene, CDR1 is LNHDA and CDR2 is SQIVND (reference sequence). CDR3 nucleotide sequence: TGTGCCAGTATCCCCGTCGGGGACACTGAAGCTTTCTTT. Its protein is CASIPVGDTEAFF.

This clone was seen once. V usage is TRBV7-2 and J usage is TRBJ2-3; 13 nucleotides align to TRBD2. From germline, CDR1 is SGHTA and CDR2 FQGNSA. The CDR3 runs to 19 residues. V dropped 3 bases and J dropped 0; count of bases not matched to a gene: 9. The CDR3 is CASSFAGTSGAPSTDTQYF. In DNA, the CDR3 is TGTGCCAGCAGCTTTGCCGGGACTAGCGGGGCCCCTAGCACAGATACGCAGTATTTT.

The chain recombines TRBV5-6 with TRBJ1-4, with D tentatively TRBD1 (5 bases). Germline CDR1 reads SGHDT; CDR2 reads YYEEEE. This CDR3 comprises 14 residues. Trimming left V 0 bases short and J 7 bases short, with 10 bases between. The CDR3 is CASSLGQGGEKLFF. CDR3 DNA: TGTGCCAGCAGCTTGGGTCAGGGCGGTGAAAAACTGTTTTTT.

The chain is built from TRBV9 and TRBJ2-3, with TRBD2 identical over 10 bases. CDR1 and CDR2 (germline): SGDLS, YYNGEE. CDR3 size: 16 residues. After removal of 4 bases from V and 2 bases from J, the junction contained 7 bases not matched to a gene. CDR3 in amino acids: CASSFRTSGYTDTQYF. Here the CDR3 DNA reads TGTGCCAGCAGCTTCCGGACTAGCGGTTACACAGATACGCAGTATTTT. Full variable domain (remainder filled in from reference TRBV9 and TRBJ2-3): DSGVTQTPKHLITATGQRVTLRCSPRSGDLSVYWYQQSLDQGLQFLIQYYNGEERAKGNILERFSAQQFPDLHSELNLSSLELGDSALYFCASSFRTSGYTDTQYFGPGTRLTVL.

The gene calls are TRBV25-1 and TRBJ1-5; D ambiguous. Trimming stripped 1 base from V and 2 bases from J, with 12 bases between. Germline lookup yields CDR1 MGHDK and CDR2 SYGVNS. This CDR3 region has 16 residues. Written as DNA, the CDR3 is TGTGCCAGCAGTGAATTAACGGGGTTAGGCAATCAGCCCCAGCATTTT. Its translation is CASSELTGLGNQPQHF.